A selection of T cell receptor beta chains follows, all from one sample in a study of CD8+ T cells in alopecia areata. Produced via immunoSEQ multiplex PCR; TCRdb's table is partial and in-frame only. The sample contains roughly 140,000 clones, around 62% of which appear only once. The source material was CD8+ T cells sorted from blood. All receptors derive from a human donor in good health. CDR3s include the opening cysteine and the closing phenylalanine or tryptophan. Each record gives: D gene, clone size, J gene, V gene, CDR3 DNA, CDR3 protein. A D gene is named only where the DNA matches it firmly. For some rows the clone size is stated as once, few or many, or as a class when expanded; others skip it.

D gene: TRBD1
clone size: NA
J gene: TRBJ2-1
V gene: TRBV9
CDR3 DNA: TGTGCCAGCAGCGGTCCCGGGACAGGGGGCATGAATGAGCAGTTCTTC
CDR3 protein: CASSGPGTGGMNEQFF

D gene: NA
clone size: NA
J gene: TRBJ2-7
V gene: TRBV27
CDR3 DNA: TGTGCCAGCAGTTTCCCGGGGGTGACGGGTGAGCAGTACTTC
CDR3 protein: CASSFPGVTGEQYF

D gene: NA
clone size: NA
J gene: TRBJ2-7
V gene: TRBV12-5
CDR3 DNA: TGTGCTAGCGGATACGAGCAGTACTTC
CDR3 protein: CASGYEQYF

D gene: TRBD1
clone size: few
J gene: TRBJ2-7
V gene: TRBV7-9
CDR3 DNA: TGTGCCAGCAGTTTCACAGGGGCCAGCTCCTACGAGCAGTACTTC
CDR3 protein: CASSFTGASSYEQYF

D gene: TRBD1
clone size: NA
J gene: TRBJ2-7
V gene: TRBV5-6
CDR3 DNA: TGTGCCAGCAGCGCGACAGGGTCCGAGCAGTACTTC
CDR3 protein: CASSATGSEQYF

D gene: TRBD2
clone size: NA
J gene: TRBJ2-1
V gene: TRBV9
CDR3 DNA: TGTGCCAGCAGCGTGGGCTCTTCTAGCGGTAGTTACAATGAGCAGTTCTTC
CDR3 protein: CASSVGSSSGSYNEQFF

D gene: NA
clone size: NA
J gene: TRBJ1-4
V gene: TRBV6-5
CDR3 DNA: TGTGCCAGCAGTTACTCGGCACAGCTCAATGAAAAACTGTTTTTT
CDR3 protein: CASSYSAQLNEKLFF

D gene: TRBD2
clone size: NA
J gene: TRBJ2-5
V gene: TRBV28
CDR3 DNA: TGTGCCAGCAGTTTAGGTGCGGGACTAGCGGGAGTTGAGACCCAGTACTTC
CDR3 protein: CASSLGAGLAGVETQYF

D gene: TRBD2
clone size: NA
J gene: TRBJ2-5
V gene: TRBV9
CDR3 DNA: TGTGCCAGCAGCGCATCACCGGGACTAGCGGGAGGAGAGACCCAGTACTTC
CDR3 protein: CASSASPGLAGGETQYF

D gene: NA
clone size: NA
J gene: TRBJ2-3
V gene: TRBV6-5
CDR3 DNA: TGTGCCAGCAGTCCGTGGACAGACACAGATACGCAGTATTTT
CDR3 protein: CASSPWTDTDTQYF

D gene: TRBD1
clone size: few
J gene: TRBJ2-2
V gene: TRBV19
CDR3 DNA: TGTGCCAGTAGTATCGGGTCCGGGACAGATCCCACCGGGGAGCTGTTTTTT
CDR3 protein: CASSIGSGTDPTGELFF

D gene: TRBD1
clone size: NA
J gene: TRBJ1-1
V gene: TRBV9
CDR3 DNA: TGTGCCAGCAGCGTAGGGGACAGTAGCTCGAACACTGAAGCTTTCTTT
CDR3 protein: CASSVGDSSSNTEAFF

D gene: NA
clone size: NA
J gene: TRBJ2-7
V gene: TRBV16
CDR3 DNA: TGTGCCAGCAGCCTTACGAATTACGAGCAGTACTTC
CDR3 protein: CASSLTNYEQYF

D gene: NA
clone size: once
J gene: TRBJ1-5
V gene: TRBV10-3
CDR3 DNA: TGTGCCATCAGTGGATCAGCTAGCAATCAGCCCCAGCATTTT
CDR3 protein: CAISGSASNQPQHF

D gene: TRBD2
clone size: NA
J gene: TRBJ2-1
V gene: TRBV5-1
CDR3 DNA: TGCGCCAGCAGCTCGGGGACTAGCGGGAAGATACCGGACTACAATGAGCAGTTCTTC
CDR3 protein: CASSSGTSGKIPDYNEQFF

D gene: TRBD1
clone size: NA
J gene: TRBJ1-2
V gene: TRBV29-1
CDR3 DNA: TGCAGCGTTGGGGTCCGAGACAGGGGGGGCTATGGCTACACCTTC
CDR3 protein: CSVGVRDRGGYGYTF

D gene: TRBD2
clone size: NA
J gene: TRBJ2-1
V gene: TRBV29-1
CDR3 DNA: TGCAGCGTTGGTGACGGGCGGGAGGGGCGTTACAATGAGCAGTTCTTC
CDR3 protein: CSVGDGREGRYNEQFF

D gene: TRBD2
clone size: NA
J gene: TRBJ2-1
V gene: TRBV29-1
CDR3 DNA: TGCAGCGTTGGACCACCCCGAGGCATGCTAGCGGGAGTACTCAATGAGCAGTTCTTC
CDR3 protein: CSVGPPRGMLAGVLNEQFF

D gene: NA
clone size: NA
J gene: TRBJ2-5
V gene: TRBV25-1
CDR3 DNA: TGTGCCAGCAGTGGACCGGCCACCTTCCAAGAGACCCAGTACTTC
CDR3 protein: CASSGPATFQETQYF

D gene: TRBD2
clone size: NA
J gene: TRBJ2-1
V gene: TRBV4-1
CDR3 DNA: TGCGCCAGCCTGGGGGGGGATGAGCAGTTCTTC
CDR3 protein: CASLGGDEQFF

D gene: NA
clone size: NA
J gene: TRBJ2-7
V gene: TRBV7-8
CDR3 DNA: TGTGCCAGCACATCCTTTTGCACGGGGACCTACGAGCAGTACTTC
CDR3 protein: CASTSFCTGTYEQYF

D gene: NA
clone size: NA
J gene: TRBJ2-5
V gene: TRBV9
CDR3 DNA: TGTGCCAGCAGCGTAAGGAGCCAAGAGACCCAGTACTTC
CDR3 protein: CASSVRSQETQYF

D gene: NA
clone size: NA
J gene: TRBJ2-5
V gene: TRBV5-6
CDR3 DNA: TGTGCCAGCAGCCAGCTACCGGAGACCCAGTACTTC
CDR3 protein: CASSQLPETQYF

D gene: NA
clone size: NA
J gene: TRBJ2-7
V gene: TRBV4-1
CDR3 DNA: TGCGCCAGCAGCCAAGATTACAGGGAGCAGTACTTC
CDR3 protein: CASSQDYREQYF

D gene: TRBD1
clone size: few
J gene: TRBJ1-2
V gene: TRBV29-1
CDR3 DNA: TGCAGCGTTGAAGACACGGTGACAGGGCACGGTGGCTACACCTTC
CDR3 protein: CSVEDTVTGHGGYTF

D gene: TRBD1
clone size: once
J gene: TRBJ2-2
V gene: TRBV25-1
CDR3 DNA: TGTGCCAGCAGTGAATCAGGGGGAGAGTACACCGGGGAGCTGTTTTTT
CDR3 protein: CASSESGGEYTGELFF

D gene: NA
clone size: NA
J gene: TRBJ1-5
V gene: TRBV27
CDR3 DNA: TGTGCCAGCAGTTTACGGGGGGCGCGCCCCCAGCATTTT
CDR3 protein: CASSLRGARPQHF

D gene: TRBD2
clone size: NA
J gene: TRBJ2-3
V gene: TRBV4-2
CDR3 DNA: TGTGCCAGCAGACGAACTGGACTAGCGGGAGACACAGATACGCAGTATTTT
CDR3 protein: CASRRTGLAGDTDTQYF